This is a list of T cell receptor beta chains from one sample in a study of response to subunit inactivated influenza vaccine. TCRdb reanalysed the RT-PCR reads using MiXCR and keeps one entry per CDR3 protein. The table has 550,000 to 600,000 distinct CDR3 sequences, roughly 10% seen once; the top ten hold roughly 10%. The specimen was PBMCs from blood, collected on the day of vaccination. These receptors all stem from a man in his fifties who received an inactivated influenza vaccine. CDR3s include the opening cysteine and the closing phenylalanine or tryptophan. Each record gives: CDR3 length, clone size, V gene, D gene, J gene, CDR3 protein, CDR3 DNA. A D gene is named only where the DNA matches it firmly. Expanded clones get a size class; other rows say once, few or many, or leave the size out.

16	few	TRBV12-3/TRBV12-4	TRBD2	TRBJ2-1	CASSFQRLAGDNEQFF	TGTGCCAGCAGTTTCCAGCGACTAGCGGGGGACAATGAGCAGTTCTTC
16	few	TRBV27	NA	TRBJ1-2	CASSSQGSGFWYGYTF	TGTGCCAGCAGCTCACAGGGAAGTGGGTTTTGGTATGGCTACACCTTC
14	once	TRBV7-2	TRBD1	TRBJ2-3	CASTPLSGGDTQYF	TGTGCCAGCACCCCTCTTTCAGGGGGAGATACGCAGTATTTT
14	few	TRBV16	TRBD1	TRBJ1-2	CASSHDRASYGYTF	TGTGCCAGCAGCCACGACAGGGCGAGCTATGGCTACACCTTC
16	few	TRBV5-1	TRBD2	TRBJ2-5	CASSLEPSGGEETQYF	TGCGCCAGCAGCTTGGAGCCTAGCGGGGGGGAAGAGACCCAGTACTTC
12	NA	TRBV20-1	NA	TRBJ2-1	CSAIPSNNEQFF	TGCAGTGCCATCCCCAGTAACAATGAGCAGTTCTTC
17	NA	TRBV12-3/TRBV12-4	TRBD1	TRBJ2-5	CASSLAFNQGAGETQYF	TGTGCCAGCAGTTTAGCCTTCAACCAGGGGGCGGGCGAGACCCAGTACTTC
14	few	TRBV7-9	NA	TRBJ2-5	CASSRSGREGPKYF	TGTGCCAGCAGCCGTTCCGGCCGTGAGGGTCCGAAGTACTTC
13	many	TRBV12-3/TRBV12-4	TRBD1	TRBJ2-7	CASSPGTGGEQYF	TGTGCCAGCAGTCCCGGGACAGGGGGCGAGCAGTACTTC
18	many	TRBV7-6	NA	TRBJ2-3	CASSLDDLGSTPTDTQYF	TGTGCCAGCAGCTTAGATGATCTCGGAAGTACTCCCACAGATACGCAGTATTTT
16	NA	TRBV12-3/TRBV12-4	NA	TRBJ1-3	CASSLRSTYSGNTIYF	TGTGCCAGCAGTTTACGGAGTACCTACTCTGGAAACACCATATATTTT
12	few	TRBV7-8	NA	TRBJ2-7	CASSRDQYEQYF	TGTGCCAGCAGCCGGGACCAGTACGAGCAGTACTTC
16	NA	TRBV7-2	TRBD1	TRBJ2-2	CASRRLGQSNTGELFF	TGTGCCAGCAGACGATTGGGACAGTCGAACACCGGGGAGCTGTTTTTT
16	few	TRBV27	NA	TRBJ2-3	CASSLSAERGTDTQYF	TGTGCCAGCAGTTTATCCGCGGAGAGGGGCACAGATACGCAGTATTTT
12	many	TRBV20-1	NA	TRBJ1-6	CSAREGASPLHF	TGCAGTGCTAGAGAGGGGGCCTCACCCCTCCACTTT
14	few	TRBV18	NA	TRBJ2-2	CASSPIQNTGELFF	TGTGCCAGCTCACCAATCCAGAACACCGGGGAGCTGTTTTTT
14	NA	TRBV27	TRBD2	TRBJ2-2	CASSGIAGVGELFF	TGTGCCAGCAGTGGGATAGCGGGGGTTGGGGAGCTGTTTTTT
13	many	TRBV9	NA	TRBJ2-2	CASTGVRTGELFF	TGTGCCAGCACTGGGGTTCGGACCGGGGAGCTGTTTTTT
16	many	TRBV12-3/TRBV12-4	NA	TRBJ2-2	CASDLGGAGNTGELFF	TGTGCCAGCGACTTAGGGGGGGCAGGGAACACCGGGGAGCTGTTTTTT
16	NA	TRBV7-2	TRBD2	TRBJ2-1	CASSLEPGLAFNEQFF	TGTGCCAGCAGCTTAGAACCGGGACTAGCTTTCAATGAGCAGTTCTTC
14	few	TRBV4-3	NA	TRBJ2-1	CASSQEAQGGEQFF	TGCGCCAGCAGCCAAGAGGCCCAGGGAGGTGAGCAGTTCTTC
18	few	TRBV19	TRBD1	TRBJ1-5	CASSIPGGRGLHNQPQHF	TGTGCCAGTAGTATCCCCGGGGGCAGGGGGCTTCACAATCAGCCCCAGCATTTT
16	few	TRBV20-1	TRBD2	TRBJ2-5	CSARRPGGSFSETQYF	TGCAGTGCTAGACGACCTGGCGGGAGTTTTTCTGAGACCCAGTACTTC
15	many	TRBV5-1	TRBD2	TRBJ2-3	CASSTGTSGGGTQYF	TGCGCCAGCAGCACCGGGACTAGCGGGGGAGGTACGCAGTATTTT
17	few	TRBV7-2	NA	TRBJ2-2	CASSQLPLRGRTGELFF	TGTGCCAGCAGCCAACTACCTCTGCGGGGTCGGACCGGGGAGCTGTTTTTT
17	few	TRBV5-6	NA	TRBJ2-2	CASSWKYGFLNTGELFF	TGTGCCAGCAGCTGGAAATACGGCTTTCTTAACACCGGGGAGCTGTTTTTT
17	few	TRBV7-3	TRBD2	TRBJ2-2	CASSSAVTSVNTGELFF	TGTGCCAGCAGCTCGGCCGTTACTAGCGTGAACACCGGGGAGCTGTTTTTT
16	NA	TRBV27	TRBD2	TRBJ2-3	CASSPLRTSGTDTQYF	TGTGCCAGCAGTCCGTTGAGGACTAGCGGCACAGATACGCAGTATTTT
16	many	TRBV24-1	NA	TRBJ2-3	CATSDLDGADTDTQYF	TGTGCCACCAGTGATTTAGACGGGGCCGACACAGATACGCAGTATTTT
15	many	TRBV15	TRBD1	TRBJ2-7	CATSRGGQGIDEQYF	TGTGCCACCAGTCGCGGAGGACAGGGGATCGACGAGCAGTACTTC
11	few	TRBV6-5	NA	TRBJ2-7	CASRNVYEQYF	TGTGCCAGCAGGAATGTCTACGAGCAGTACTTC
16	NA	TRBV11-2	TRBD2	TRBJ2-7	CASSLGSAGVTYEQYF	TGTGCCAGCAGCTTAGGGTCAGCGGGAGTGACCTACGAGCAGTACTTC
12	many	TRBV7-3	NA	TRBJ2-1	CASSLRSGEQFF	TGTGCCAGCAGCTTAAGATCCGGAGAGCAGTTCTTC
16	few	TRBV9	NA	TRBJ2-3	CASSGRTGASTDTQYF	TGTGCCAGCAGCGGCCGGACTGGGGCAAGCACAGATACGCAGTATTTT
15	NA	TRBV15	TRBD1	TRBJ2-7	CATSRRQGALYEQYF	TGTGCCACCAGCAGGAGACAGGGGGCTCTATACGAGCAGTACTTC
15	few	TRBV5-1	NA	TRBJ2-7	CASSLANTRGYEQYF	TGCGCCAGCAGCTTGGCCAATACCAGGGGATACGAGCAGTACTTC
15	few	TRBV11-3	TRBD2	TRBJ2-3	CASGTSGSGADTQYF	TGTGCCAGCGGGACTAGCGGGAGCGGGGCAGATACGCAGTATTTT
14	NA	TRBV12-3/TRBV12-4	NA	TRBJ2-2	CASSLLDGTGELFF	TGTGCCAGCAGTTTACTGGACGGCACCGGGGAGCTGTTTTTT
17	many	TRBV5-8	TRBD1	TRBJ1-2	CASSSLSRDRKNYGYTF	TGTGCCAGCAGCTCGCTGAGCCGGGACAGAAAAAACTATGGCTACACCTTC
16	few	TRBV9	TRBD2	TRBJ2-1	CASSVGGTGGWYEQFF	TGTGCCAGCAGCGTAGGAGGGACGGGAGGGTGGTATGAGCAGTTCTTC
17	many	TRBV4-3	NA	TRBJ2-1	CASSHTSSGLAYNEQFF	TGCGCCAGCAGCCATACTAGTAGCGGCCTAGCCTACAATGAGCAGTTCTTC
14	NA	TRBV6-2/TRBV6-3	NA	TRBJ2-7	CASSYRDTNYEQYF	TGTGCCAGCAGTTACCGGGACACTAATTACGAGCAGTACTTC
15	NA	TRBV12-3/TRBV12-4	TRBD1	TRBJ1-2	CASSTGQGRRAGYTF	TGTGCCAGCAGTACTGGACAGGGAAGGAGAGCTGGCTACACCTTC
17	few	TRBV5-1	TRBD2	TRBJ2-1	CASSLVSASGAYNEQFF	TGCGCCAGCAGCTTGGTGTCGGCTAGCGGGGCCTACAATGAGCAGTTCTTC
14	NA	TRBV29-1	TRBD1	TRBJ2-3	CSVEKGQLTDTQYF	TGCAGCGTTGAGAAGGGACAGCTAACAGATACGCAGTATTTT